This passage covers 28 T cell receptor beta chains from one sample sequenced in a study of OX40 agonist ivuxolimab in advanced cancers. Libraries were prepared by immunoSEQ multiplex PCR; TCRdb keeps only in-frame clonotypes and omits some of them. The table lists nearly 50,000 clones, about 90% of them singletons. Sequencing was performed on CD4+ or CD8+ T cells sorted from blood, taken in a trial of the OX40 agonist ivuxolimab. The receptor source for this set is an adult with an advanced solid tumor such as melanoma, head and neck, liver or kidney cancer.

The rearrangement joins TRBV7-9 to TRBJ1-3; possible D gene TRBD1, 6 bases. The CDR3 spans 16 residues. Per germline, CDR1 SEHNR and CDR2 FQNEAQ (reference sequence). The ends were cut back, 5 bases at V and 3 bases at J, with 17 bases in the middle. CDR3 DNA sequence: TGTGCCAGCAGCGCAGAGTCAGGGGTGGTTGGAAACACCATATATTTT. Encoded protein: CASSAESGVVGNTIYF.

This rearrangement joins TRBV27 to TRBJ2-5, with D unresolved. Germline CDR1 is MNHEY and CDR2 is SMNVEV (reference sequence). This CDR3 comprises 10 residues. Trimming cost V 7 bases and J 4 bases, with 4 bases left between them. The CDR3 nucleotides read TGTGCCAGCAAGCCAGAGACCCAGTACTTC. Residues: CASKPETQYF.

The chain has TRBV25-1 and TRBJ1-2; no clear D. The CDR3 totals 13 residues. Germline V CDR1 and CDR2: MGHDK, SYGVNS. V gave up 4 bases and J gave up 6 bases, with 12 bases separating them. CDR3 in DNA: TGTGCCAGCAGTGCCTACCTCTCCGATGGCTACACCTTC. Amino acids: CASSAYLSDGYTF.

The CDR3 loop is CASRTNGVSSYNEQFF. CDR3 nucleotides: TGTGCCAGCAGGACTAACGGGGTGAGCTCCTACAATGAGCAGTTCTTC. This chain uses TRBV28 with TRBJ2-1; TRBD2 is a possible D gene (5 bases). Trimming pared 6 bases from V and 0 bases from J, leaving 15 bases between. Germline loops: CDR1 MDHEN, CDR2 SYDVKM. The CDR3 is made up of 16 amino acids.

The table lists this clone with a count of one. The chain joins TRBV11-2 to TRBJ2-1; perhaps TRBD2 as D (7 bases). Germline V CDR1 and CDR2: SGHAT, FQNNGV. The CDR3 consists of 16 residues. V was cut by 4 bases and J by 2 bases, with 15 bases left in between. The DNA of the CDR3 is TGTGCCAGCAGCTCCCGCGGGGGCCCCCCCTACAATGAGCAGTTCTTC. Protein: CASSSRGGPPYNEQFF.

The V gene is TRBV27, the J gene TRBJ2-3; perhaps TRBD1 as D (6 bases). The CDR3 has 14 amino acids. Per germline, CDR1 MNHEY and CDR2 SMNVEV (reference sequence). The V end lost 8 bases, the J end lost 0 bases, and 12 bases lay between the germline ends. CDR3 nucleotides: TGTGCCAGCCATCCGGGACAAAGCACAGATACGCAGTATTTT. It is translated as CASHPGQSTDTQYF.

V gene TRBV15 combines with J gene TRBJ1-5; D is uncertain. With 0 bases removed from V and 9 bases from J, the gap between germline ends came to 15 bases. Germline V gene sequence: CDR1 LNHNV, CDR2 YYDKDF (reference sequence). The CDR3 runs to 15 residues. The CDR3, as DNA: TGTGCCACCAGCAGAGATCGAGGGTCCCCTCGGCCCCAGCATTTT. Protein product: CATSRDRGSPRPQHF.

The chain has TRBV4-1 and TRBJ2-3; 8 bases are a match to TRBD2. Trimming at V came to 4 bases and at J to 4 bases, leaving 7 bases not matched to a gene. This CDR3 is built from 15 residues. From germline, CDR1 is MGHRA and CDR2 YSYEKL. The CDR3 DNA reads as TGCGCCAGCAGCCTTACGGGGGGGATCGCAGATACGCAGTATTTT. The encoded protein is CASSLTGGIADTQYF.

Concerning this clone: Other DNA sequences in this specimen translate into the identical CDR3. This chain links TRBV7-9 with TRBJ2-5, with D possibly being TRBD2 (6 bases). Germline values: CDR1 SEHNR, CDR2 FQNEAQ (reference sequence). The length of the CDR3 is 14 residues. V lost 1 base and J 2 bases, leaving 8 bases between the germline ends. This CDR3 is CASSLGGVQETQYF. The CDR3 DNA is TGTGCCAGCAGCTTAGGGGGGGTACAAGAGACCCAGTACTTC.

The chain combines TRBV28 with TRBJ2-7; 8 bases align to TRBD2. The germline CDR1 and CDR2 sequences are MDHEN and SYDVKM. Germline trimming cut 2 bases from V and 1 base from J; bases unmatched to any gene: 1. The CDR3 totals 14 residues. The CDR3 is CASSLAGGSYEQYV. For the CDR3, the DNA is TGTGCCAGCAGTTTAGCGGGGGGTTCCTACGAGCAGTACGTC.

The chain couples TRBV6-5 to TRBJ2-7; 8 nucleotides agree with TRBD1. Germline assignment: CDR1 MNHEY and CDR2 SVGAGI. The CDR3 is 13 amino acids. Losses at the gene ends were 6 bases for V and 5 bases for J; bases not matched to a gene: 6. The CDR3 sequence is CASSRQGPHEQYF. CDR3 nucleotide sequence: TGTGCCAGCAGCCGACAGGGGCCCCACGAGCAGTACTTC.

The rearrangement links TRBV4-1 to TRBJ1-5; D gene ambiguous. The germline gives CDR1 MGHRA, CDR2 YSYEKL. The CDR3 contains 16 residues. Trimming removed 0 bases at V and 0 bases at J, with 9 bases between. The CDR3 protein is CASSQDQFPSNQPQHF. The CDR3, as DNA: TGCGCCAGCAGCCAAGATCAATTCCCTAGCAATCAGCCCCAGCATTTT.

This rearrangement joins TRBV9 to TRBJ2-4; D possibly matches TRBD1 or TRBD2 (5 bases each). Trimming cost V 2 bases and J 7 bases, with 13 bases left between them. CDR3 length equals 14 residues. CDR1 SGDLS and CDR2 YYNGEE come from the germline V gene. The CDR3 region is CASSVRGMGNIQYF. The CDR3 coding sequence is TGTGCCAGCAGCGTCCGGGGCATGGGGAACATTCAGTACTTC.

The J gene is TRBJ1-2, the V gene TRBV4-2; 7 bases match TRBD1. Trimming took 2 bases from V and 8 from J; bases not matched to a gene: 11. There are 15 residues in the CDR3. Germline lookup yields CDR1 LGHNA and CDR2 YNFKEQ. Written as DNA, the CDR3 is TGTGCCAGCAGCCAATACCACCCGACAGGGACCGGCTACACCTTC. Its protein is CASSQYHPTGTGYTF.

This clone was found a few times. This sequence joins TRBV27 and TRBJ2-4; D is possibly TRBD1 (7 bases). Germline CDR1 and CDR2: MNHEY and SMNVEV (reference sequence). The CDR3 has 16 residues. V was shortened by 1 base and J by 0 bases, with 10 bases between the two germline ends. In nucleotides, the CDR3 is TGTGCCAGCAGTTTATGGAGGGGGCTAGCCAAAAACATTCAGTACTTC. Its protein product is CASSLWRGLAKNIQYF.

The chain employs TRBV28 and TRBJ2-7, with D hard to call. Trimming left V 3 bases short and J 9 bases short, with 9 bases between. Germline V CDR1 and CDR2: MDHEN, SYDVKM. This CDR3 is built from 11 residues. The CDR3 region is CASSLPFVQYV. The CDR3, as DNA: TGTGCCAGCAGTTTGCCCTTCGTGCAGTACGTC.

The chain has TRBV7-9 and TRBJ2-2; weak D call: TRBD2 (6 bases). Germline V gene sequence: CDR1 SEHNR, CDR2 FQNEAQ (reference sequence). V was shortened by 4 bases and J by 4 bases, with 10 bases between the two germline ends. The CDR3 is 14 amino acids. CDR3 coding DNA: TGTGCCAGCAGCTCCCGGGACTCCACCGGGGAGCTGTTTTTT. Encoded protein: CASSSRDSTGELFF.

The rearrangement joins TRBV4-1 to TRBJ2-1; D is undetermined. Germline CDR1 MGHRA, CDR2 YSYEKL. The CDR3 extends over 16 amino acids. Trimming cost V 0 bases and J 9 bases, with 18 bases left between them. The DNA for the CDR3 is TGCGCCAGCAGCCAAGATCAAAAGGGTCGGGCCACTGAGCAGTTCTTC. Amino acid sequence: CASSQDQKGRATEQFF.

The chain has TRBV27 and TRBJ1-1; D is ambiguous. The V gene lost 6 bases and the J gene lost 3 bases, with 11 bases spanning the gap. Germline V gene lookup returns CDR1 MNHEY and CDR2 SMNVEV (reference sequence). This CDR3 spans 13 amino acids. Here the CDR3 reads CASSPTAYTEAFF. DNA for the CDR3: TGTGCCAGCAGCCCTACAGCGTACACTGAAGCTTTCTTT.

The sample holds one count of this clone. This chain joins TRBV19 and TRBJ2-3, with 10 bases fitting TRBD2. With 4 bases clipped from V and 2 bases from J, the junction kept 3 bases outside the gene matches. The CDR3 spans 15 residues. CDR1 and CDR2 (germline): LNHDA, SQIVND (reference sequence). The CDR3 region is CASSTSGGLTDTQYF. CDR3 nucleotides: TGTGCCAGTAGTACTAGCGGGGGCCTCACAGATACGCAGTATTTT. The full variable domain, with the rest looked up from reference TRBV19 and TRBJ2-3, is DGGITQSPKYLFRKEGQNVTLSCEQNLNHDAMYWYRQDPGQGLRLIYYSQIVNDFQKGDIAEGYSVSREKKESFPLTVTSAQKNPTAFYLCASSTSGGLTDTQYFGPGTRLTVL.

The chain joins TRBV6-5 to TRBJ2-4; tentatively, D is TRBD1 (5 bases). V was cut by 5 bases and J by 8 bases, with 16 bases left in between. CDR1 is MNHEY, CDR2 SVGAGI, per germline. The CDR3 consists of 14 residues. CDR3 sequence reads: CASSRSPGADIQYF. The CDR3 coding sequence is TGTGCCAGCAGTCGTTCTCCTGGGGCGGACATTCAGTACTTC.

The rearrangement joins TRBV30 to TRBJ1-2; D might be TRBD1 (5 bases). With 0 bases removed from V and 4 bases from J, the gap between germline ends came to 9 bases. This CDR3 contains 13 residues. CDR1 and CDR2 from the germline V gene are GTSNPN and SVGIG (reference sequence). CDR3 region: CAWSVGTGYGYTF. DNA of the CDR3: TGTGCCTGGAGTGTAGGGACTGGCTATGGCTACACCTTC.

The chain links TRBV7-2 to TRBJ1-5, with TRBD1 as a possible D gene (5 bases). Germline V gene sequence: CDR1 SGHTA, CDR2 FQGNSA. Deletions cut 5 bases from V and 0 bases from J, with 11 bases between. The CDR3 contains 15 residues. The CDR3: CASSPGTYSNQPQHF. The CDR3 nucleotides read TGTGCCAGCAGCCCAGGGACCTATAGCAATCAGCCCCAGCATTTT.

The chain employs TRBV7-9 and TRBJ2-1, with D perhaps TRBD2 (7 bases). Per the germline V gene, CDR1 is SEHNR and CDR2 is FQNEAQ (reference sequence). CDR3 length equals 16 residues. Trimming stripped 0 bases from V and 5 bases from J, with 14 bases between. The CDR3 sequence is CASSLASGGVNNEQFF. CDR3 sequence (DNA): TGTGCCAGCAGCTTAGCGTCGGGGGGCGTTAACAATGAGCAGTTCTTC.

The chain employs TRBV19 and TRBJ1-2, with D possibly being TRBD1 (6 bases). Germline V gives CDR1 LNHDA, CDR2 SQIVND (reference sequence). V was cut by 0 bases and J by 5 bases, with 19 bases left in between. CDR3 size: 17 residues. DNA for the CDR3: TGTGCCAGTAGTATAGATCCAGCAGTCCCAAGGGGGTATGGCTACACCTTC. Its protein is CASSIDPAVPRGYGYTF.

The gene calls are TRBV15 and TRBJ2-3; D not resolved. Germline V CDR1 and CDR2: LNHNV, YYDKDF (reference sequence). This CDR3 comprises 12 residues. V was shortened by 2 bases and J by 6 bases, with 6 bases between the two germline ends. CDR3 nucleotides: TGTGCCACCAGCAGACGCGAGGATACGCAGTATTTT. Translating it yields CATSRREDTQYF.

The chain joins TRBV5-6 to TRBJ1-6; D remains ambiguous. Germline lookup yields CDR1 SGHDT and CDR2 YYEEEE. CDR3 length: 19 residues. Trimming cost V 2 bases and J 0 bases, with 18 bases left between them. The CDR3 reads CASSLFSRQTSSYNSPLHF. The CDR3 nucleotides read TGTGCCAGCAGCTTATTTTCGAGGCAGACCTCCTCCTATAATTCACCCCTCCACTTT. Full variable domain (remainder filled in from reference TRBV5-6 and TRBJ1-6): DAGVTQSPTHLIKTRGQQVTLRCSPKSGHDTVSWYQQALGQGPQFIFQYYEEEERQRGNFPDRFSGHQFPNYSSELNVNALLLGDSALYLCASSLFSRQTSSYNSPLHFGNGTRLTVT.

The CDR3 DNA follows: TGTGCCAGCAGCCGAACAGGGGGAGTTGAAAAACTGTTTTTT. It encodes CASSRTGGVEKLFF. V usage is TRBV27 and J usage is TRBJ1-4, with 8 bases identical to TRBD1. The CDR3 totals 14 residues. Germline V gives CDR1 MNHEY, CDR2 SMNVEV (reference sequence). V lost 6 bases to trimming and J lost 7 bases; unmatched junction nucleotides: 7.